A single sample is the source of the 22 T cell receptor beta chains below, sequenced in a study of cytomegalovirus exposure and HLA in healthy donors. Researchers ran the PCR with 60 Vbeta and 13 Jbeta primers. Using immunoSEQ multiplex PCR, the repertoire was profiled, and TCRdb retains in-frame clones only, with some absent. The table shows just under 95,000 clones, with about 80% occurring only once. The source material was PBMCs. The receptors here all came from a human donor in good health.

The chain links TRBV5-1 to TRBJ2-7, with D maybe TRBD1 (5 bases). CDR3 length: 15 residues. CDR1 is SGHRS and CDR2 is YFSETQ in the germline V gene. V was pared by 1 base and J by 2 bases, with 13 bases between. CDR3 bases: TGCGCCAGCAGCTTGAACCCGGACAACCCCTACGAGCAGTACTTC. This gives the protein CASSLNPDNPYEQYF. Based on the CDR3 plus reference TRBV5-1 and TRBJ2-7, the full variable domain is KAGVTQTPRYLIKTRGQQVTLSCSPISGHRSVSWYQQTPGQGLQFLFEYFSETQRNKGNFPGRFSGRQFSNSRSEMNVSTLELGDSALYLCASSLNPDNPYEQYFGPGTRLTVT.

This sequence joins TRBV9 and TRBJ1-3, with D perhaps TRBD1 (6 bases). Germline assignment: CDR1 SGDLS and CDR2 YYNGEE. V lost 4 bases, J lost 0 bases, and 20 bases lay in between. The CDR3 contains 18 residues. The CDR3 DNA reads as TGTGCCAGCAGCAAGACACAGGGAGGGACACTCTCTGGAAACACCATATATTTT. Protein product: CASSKTQGGTLSGNTIYF.

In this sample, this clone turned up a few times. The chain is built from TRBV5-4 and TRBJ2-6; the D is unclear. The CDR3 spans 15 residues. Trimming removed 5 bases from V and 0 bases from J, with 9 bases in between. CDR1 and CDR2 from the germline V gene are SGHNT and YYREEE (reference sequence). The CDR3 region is CASSQHNSGANVLTF. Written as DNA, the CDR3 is TGTGCCAGCAGTCAACACAACTCTGGGGCCAACGTCCTGACTTTC.

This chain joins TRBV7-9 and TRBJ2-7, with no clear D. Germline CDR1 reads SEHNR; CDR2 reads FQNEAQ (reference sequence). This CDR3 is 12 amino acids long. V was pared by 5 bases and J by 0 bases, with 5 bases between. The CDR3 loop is CASSERSYEQYF. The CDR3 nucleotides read TGTGCCAGCAGCGAGCGCTCCTACGAGCAGTACTTC.

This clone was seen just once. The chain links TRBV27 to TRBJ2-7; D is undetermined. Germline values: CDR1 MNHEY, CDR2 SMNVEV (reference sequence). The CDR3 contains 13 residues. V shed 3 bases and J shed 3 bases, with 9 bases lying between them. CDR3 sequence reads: CASSFGPNYEQYF. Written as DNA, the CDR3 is TGTGCCAGCAGTTTCGGTCCCAACTACGAGCAGTACTTC.

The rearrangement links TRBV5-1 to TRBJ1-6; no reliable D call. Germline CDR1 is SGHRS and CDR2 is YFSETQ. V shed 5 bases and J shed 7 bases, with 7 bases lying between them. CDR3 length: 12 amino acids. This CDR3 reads CASSRGNSPLHF. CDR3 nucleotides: TGCGCCAGCAGTCGAGGAAATTCACCCCTCCACTTT.

The CDR3 DNA follows: TGCAGCGTTGTAGCGGGGGCTGGGGCCAACGTCCTGACTTTC. Its translation: CSVVAGAGANVLTF. The V gene is TRBV29-1, the J gene TRBJ2-6; 9 positions agree with TRBD2. Looked up from germline, CDR1 is SQVTM and CDR2 is ANQGSEA. The CDR3 consists of 14 residues. V was clipped by 4 bases and J by 2 bases; unmatched bases: 0.

The CDR3 protein is CASSEGRNEKLFF. In nucleotides, the CDR3 is TGTGCCAGCAGTGAGGGGCGAAATGAAAAACTGTTTTTT. The chain uses TRBV6-4 and TRBJ1-4; D is possibly TRBD1 (5 bases). Germline loops: CDR1 MRHNA, CDR2 SNTAGT. CDR3 size: 13 residues. Trimming took off 3 bases at V and 5 bases at J, with 7 bases between the two ends.

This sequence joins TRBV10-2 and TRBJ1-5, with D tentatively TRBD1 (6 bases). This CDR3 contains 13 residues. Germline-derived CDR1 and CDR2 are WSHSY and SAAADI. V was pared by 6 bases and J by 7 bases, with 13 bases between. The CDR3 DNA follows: TGCGCCAGCAGACAGGGTAGGGACCAGCCCCAGCATTTT. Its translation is CASRQGRDQPQHF.

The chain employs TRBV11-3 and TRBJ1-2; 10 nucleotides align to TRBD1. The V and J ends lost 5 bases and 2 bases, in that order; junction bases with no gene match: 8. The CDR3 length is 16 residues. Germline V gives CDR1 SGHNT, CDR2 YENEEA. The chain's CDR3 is CASSRYPGQGNYGYTF. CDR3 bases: TGTGCCAGCAGCCGCTACCCGGGACAGGGGAACTATGGCTACACCTTC.

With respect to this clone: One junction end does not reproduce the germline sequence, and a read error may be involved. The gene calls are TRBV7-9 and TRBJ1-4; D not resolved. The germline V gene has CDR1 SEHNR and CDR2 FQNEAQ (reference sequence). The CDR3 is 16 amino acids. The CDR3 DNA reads TGTTCCAGCAGCTTAGTCGGACTCACAACTAATGAAAAACTGTTTTTT. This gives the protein CSSSLVGLTTNEKLFF.

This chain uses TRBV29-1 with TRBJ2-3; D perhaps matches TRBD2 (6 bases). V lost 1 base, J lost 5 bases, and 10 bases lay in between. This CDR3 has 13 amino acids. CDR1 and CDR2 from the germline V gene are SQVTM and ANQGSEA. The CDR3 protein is CSVEGGARDTQYF. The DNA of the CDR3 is TGCAGCGTTGAAGGCGGGGCCAGAGATACGCAGTATTTT.

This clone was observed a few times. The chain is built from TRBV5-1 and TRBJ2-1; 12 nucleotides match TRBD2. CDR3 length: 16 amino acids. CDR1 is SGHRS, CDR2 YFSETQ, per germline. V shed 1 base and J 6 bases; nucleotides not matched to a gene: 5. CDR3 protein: CASSLIGLAGTNEQFF. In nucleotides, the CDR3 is TGCGCCAGCAGCTTGATTGGACTAGCGGGAACCAATGAGCAGTTCTTC.

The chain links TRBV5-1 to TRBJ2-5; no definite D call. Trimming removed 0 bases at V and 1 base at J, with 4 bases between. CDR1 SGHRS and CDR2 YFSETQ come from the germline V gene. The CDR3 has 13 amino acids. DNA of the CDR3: TGCGCCAGCAGCTTGGGCAGCCAAGAGACCCAGTACTTC. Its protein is CASSLGSQETQYF.

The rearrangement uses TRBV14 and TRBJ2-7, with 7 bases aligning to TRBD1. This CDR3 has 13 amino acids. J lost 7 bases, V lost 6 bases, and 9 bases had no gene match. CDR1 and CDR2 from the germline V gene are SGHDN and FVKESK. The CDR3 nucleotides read TGTGCCAGCAGTCTCGGACAGGTCGGGGAGCAGTACTTC. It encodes CASSLGQVGEQYF.

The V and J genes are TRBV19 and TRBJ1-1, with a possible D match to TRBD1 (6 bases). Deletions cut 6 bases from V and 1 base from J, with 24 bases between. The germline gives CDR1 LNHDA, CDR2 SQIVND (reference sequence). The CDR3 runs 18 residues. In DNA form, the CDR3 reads TGTGCCAGTAGCATAAGGCGCCGGGCAGGGGCGACGAACACTGAAGCTTTCTTT. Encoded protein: CASSIRRRAGATNTEAFF.

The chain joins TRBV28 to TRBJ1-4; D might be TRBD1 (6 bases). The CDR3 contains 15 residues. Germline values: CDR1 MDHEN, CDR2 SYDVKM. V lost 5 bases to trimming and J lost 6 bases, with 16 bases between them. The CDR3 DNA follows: TGTGCCAGCAGTCTAGGGGGGGCGCAGTATGAAAAACTGTTTTTT. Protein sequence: CASSLGGAQYEKLFF.

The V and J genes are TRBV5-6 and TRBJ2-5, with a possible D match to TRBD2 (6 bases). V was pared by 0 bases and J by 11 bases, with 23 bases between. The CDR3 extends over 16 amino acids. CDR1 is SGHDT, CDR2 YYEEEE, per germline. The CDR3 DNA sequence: TGTGCCAGCAGCTTGGTTCCACCCAAGGAGGGAATAGAGCAGTACTTC. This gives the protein CASSLVPPKEGIEQYF.

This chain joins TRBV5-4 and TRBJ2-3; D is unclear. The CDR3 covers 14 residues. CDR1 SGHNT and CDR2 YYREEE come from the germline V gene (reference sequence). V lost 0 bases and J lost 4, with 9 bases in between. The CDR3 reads CASSLAGVPDTQYF. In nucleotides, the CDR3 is TGTGCCAGCAGCTTGGCCGGAGTGCCAGATACGCAGTATTTT.

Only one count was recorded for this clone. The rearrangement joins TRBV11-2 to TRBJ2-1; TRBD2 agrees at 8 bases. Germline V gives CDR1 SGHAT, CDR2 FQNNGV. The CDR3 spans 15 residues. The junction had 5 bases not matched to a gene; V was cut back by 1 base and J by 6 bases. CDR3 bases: TGTGCCAGCAGCTTAGTCGGACTAGCTCTCAATGAGCAGTTCTTC. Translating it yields CASSLVGLALNEQFF.

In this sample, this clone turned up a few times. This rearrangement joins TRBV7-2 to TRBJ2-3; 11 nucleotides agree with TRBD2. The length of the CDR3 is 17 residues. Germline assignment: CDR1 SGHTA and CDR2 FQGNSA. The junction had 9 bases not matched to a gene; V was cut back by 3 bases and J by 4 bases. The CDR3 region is CASSFLPSGGRSDTQYF. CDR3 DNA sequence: TGTGCCAGCAGCTTCCTTCCTAGCGGGGGGCGTTCAGATACGCAGTATTTT.

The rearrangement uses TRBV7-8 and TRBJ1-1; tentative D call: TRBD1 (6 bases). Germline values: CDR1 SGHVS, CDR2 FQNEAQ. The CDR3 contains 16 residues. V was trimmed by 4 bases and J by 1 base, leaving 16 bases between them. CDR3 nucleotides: TGTGCCAGCAGCTATGGGATAGGACAGTCGAACACTGAAGCTTTCTTT. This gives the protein CASSYGIGQSNTEAFF.